This entry lists 20 T cell receptor beta chains sequenced from one sample in a study of blood T cell repertoires in COVID-19. The table came from immunoSEQ multiplex PCR; TCRdb's copy has only in-frame clones and leaves some out. The data contain 300,000 to 350,000 clones, around 91% of them singletons. The sample comprised PBMCs or T cells enriched from blood (not recorded which). The receptors stem from a woman aged 18-30 years with acute COVID-19.

This chain joins TRBV28 and TRBJ2-7, with 12 bases matching TRBD2. V shed 1 base and J 4 bases; nucleotides not matched to a gene: 5. This CDR3 spans 16 amino acids. Germline-derived CDR1 and CDR2 are MDHEN and SYDVKM. CDR3 nucleotides: TGTGCCAGCAGTTTATCCCTAGCGGGAGGGGAATACGAGCAGTACTTC. Residues: CASSLSLAGGEYEQYF.

The genes are TRBV2 and TRBJ1-5, with D perhaps TRBD1 (5 bases). Germline CDR1 is SNHLY and CDR2 is FYNNEI. Deletions cut 6 bases from V and 2 bases from J, with 14 bases between. This CDR3 has 15 residues. CDR3 sequence reads: CASSWTRAGNQPQHF. CDR3 sequence (DNA): TGTGCCAGCAGCTGGACCAGGGCGGGCAATCAGCCCCAGCATTTT.

V usage is TRBV4-1 and J usage is TRBJ2-1; D is undetermined. V lost 1 base, J lost 8 bases, and 12 bases lay in between. Germline CDR1 is MGHRA and CDR2 is YSYEKL. The CDR3 contains 14 residues. The CDR3 is CASSQVVGEDEQFF. The DNA for the CDR3 is TGCGCCAGCAGCCAAGTGGTAGGAGAGGATGAGCAGTTCTTC.

The rearrangement links TRBV12-3 or TRBV12-4 to TRBJ1-5, with 10 bases fitting TRBD1. V lost 8 bases and J lost 6; bases outside the gene matches: 4. There are 13 residues in the CDR3. The CDR3 DNA reads TGTGCCAGCGCCGACAGGGGGCGTCAGCCCCAGCATTTT. Protein sequence: CASADRGRQPQHF.

The chain employs TRBV5-4 and TRBJ2-3; 7 nucleotides agree with TRBD2. Germline CDR1 SGHNT, CDR2 YYREEE (reference sequence). J gave up 4 bases and V 0 bases, and 5 bases lay outside the gene matches. The CDR3 loop spans 15 amino acids. As DNA, the CDR3 is TGTGCCAGCAGCTTGGAAATTGGGGGGGCAGATACGCAGTATTTT. It is translated as CASSLEIGGADTQYF.

This chain links TRBV18 with TRBJ2-7, with 10 positions matching TRBD1. After removal of 4 bases from V and 3 bases from J, the junction contained 15 bases not matched to a gene. This CDR3 contains 18 residues. CDR1 and CDR2 from the germline V gene are KGHSH and LQKENI. The CDR3 loop reads CASSLYTTGTGVGYEQYF. The CDR3, as DNA: TGTGCCAGCTCACTCTATACAACCGGGACAGGGGTGGGCTACGAGCAGTACTTC.

Concerning this clone itself: Other DNA sequences from this sample encode an identical CDR3 as well. This chain links TRBV5-1 with TRBJ2-1; tentative D call: TRBD2 (5 bases). V was shortened by 5 bases and J by 0 bases, with 9 bases between the two germline ends. Germline-derived CDR1 and CDR2 are SGHRS and YFSETQ. This CDR3 region has 14 residues. The CDR3 DNA follows: TGCGCCAGCAGGAGCGGCAGCTCCTACAATGAGCAGTTCTTC. Translated, it gives CASRSGSSYNEQFF.

The V call is TRBV30, the J call TRBJ2-1; TRBD2 is a possible D gene (6 bases). Germline lookup yields CDR1 GTSNPN and CDR2 SVGIG (reference sequence). The CDR3 length is 15 residues. V dropped 0 bases and J dropped 5 bases, with 14 bases sitting between them. CDR3 nucleotides: TGTGCCTGGAGTGTCGGGACTGGAAACCACAATGAGCAGTTCTTC. Residues: CAWSVGTGNHNEQFF.

The chain combines TRBV24-1 with TRBJ1-1; 8 bases align to TRBD1. CDR3 length: 14 amino acids. Germline V gives CDR1 KGHDR, CDR2 SFDVKD. V was clipped by 8 bases and J by 4 bases; unmatched bases: 8. This chain's CDR3 is CATIPDRVTTEAFF. CDR3 in DNA: TGTGCCACCATCCCGGACAGGGTCACCACTGAAGCTTTCTTT.

The chain uses TRBV3-1 (or the pseudogene TRBV3-2) and TRBJ2-7; D is undetermined. V dropped 3 bases and J dropped 2 bases, with 5 bases sitting between them. The CDR3 has 12 residues. CDR1 and CDR2 (germline): LGHDT, YNNKEL (reference sequence). The chain's CDR3 is CASSHEPYEQYF. In DNA form, the CDR3 reads TGTGCCAGCAGCCACGAGCCCTACGAGCAGTACTTC.

V usage is TRBV9 and J usage is TRBJ2-7, with 8 bases fitting TRBD1. The CDR3 spans 13 residues. CDR1 SGDLS and CDR2 YYNGEE come from the germline V gene. Trimming at V came to 5 bases and at J to 5 bases, leaving 6 bases not matched to a gene. CDR3 residues: CASSRQGQNEQYF. The CDR3 nucleotides read TGTGCCAGCAGTAGACAGGGGCAAAACGAGCAGTACTTC. The whole variable domain, filled in from reference TRBV9 and TRBJ2-7, reads DSGVTQTPKHLITATGQRVTLRCSPRSGDLSVYWYQQSLDQGLQFLIQYYNGEERAKGNILERFSAQQFPDLHSELNLSSLELGDSALYFCASSRQGQNEQYFGPGTRLTVT.

This chain connects TRBV29-1 to TRBJ1-3; 7 bases map to TRBD1. CDR3 length: 15 amino acids. Trimming removed 2 bases from V and 3 bases from J; junction bases left unmatched: 7. Looked up from germline, CDR1 is SQVTM and CDR2 is ANQGSEA. DNA of the CDR3: TGCAGCGTTGAACAAGGGGGCAGTTTTGGAAACACCATATATTTT. Protein product: CSVEQGGSFGNTIYF.

The rearrangement links TRBV11-2 to TRBJ1-2; TRBD1 aligns across 8 bases. Germline-derived CDR1 and CDR2 are SGHAT and FQNNGV. The length of the CDR3 is 14 residues. Trimming at V came to 5 bases and at J to 6 bases, leaving 8 bases not matched to a gene. As DNA, the CDR3 is TGTGCCAGCAGCCTTGACAGGGGCCCTAATGGCTACACCTTC. It encodes CASSLDRGPNGYTF. The variable domain in full, with the rest retrieved from reference TRBV11-2 and TRBJ1-2, is EAGVAQSPRYKIIEKRQSVAFWCNPISGHATLYWYQQILGQGPKLLIQFQNNGVVDDSQLPKDRFSAERLKGVDSTLKIQPAKLEDSAVYLCASSLDRGPNGYTFGSGTRLTVV.

This sequence joins TRBV7-2 and TRBJ2-1; 9 bases agree with TRBD2. Germline V gene lookup returns CDR1 SGHTA and CDR2 FQGNSA. This CDR3 has 15 residues. V lost 3 bases, J lost 6 bases, and 6 bases stayed unmatched. DNA of the CDR3: TGTGCCAGCAGCTTCTATGGTAGCGGGAGCAATGAGCAGTTCTTC. Protein sequence: CASSFYGSGSNEQFF.

The chain joins TRBV19 to TRBJ1-6, with TRBD1 matching 7 bases. V dropped 5 bases and J dropped 0; count of bases not matched to a gene: 1. Per the germline V gene, CDR1 is LNHDA and CDR2 is SQIVND (reference sequence). This CDR3 spans 15 amino acids. The CDR3 sequence is CASSQGDSYNSPLHF. CDR3 sequence (DNA): TGTGCCAGTAGTCAGGGGGACTCCTATAATTCACCCCTCCACTTT.

The chain carries TRBV7-3 and TRBJ2-1; TRBD1 matches 8 bases. The germline V gene encodes CDR1 SGHTA and CDR2 FQGTGA. V lost 3 bases to trimming and J lost 8 bases; unmatched junction nucleotides: 6. This CDR3 comprises 14 residues. CDR3 residues: CASSFQGAADEQFF. In DNA, the CDR3 is TGTGCCAGCAGCTTTCAGGGGGCGGCGGATGAGCAGTTCTTC.

The V and J genes are TRBV3-1 (or the pseudogene TRBV3-2) and TRBJ2-1; 8 positions match TRBD2. Germline trimming cut 0 bases from V and 16 bases from J; bases unmatched to any gene: 8. This CDR3 spans 13 amino acids. CDR1 is LGHDT, CDR2 YNNKEL, per germline (reference sequence). The chain's CDR3 is CASSQDLWSGSFF. The DNA of the CDR3 is TGTGCCAGCAGCCAAGATCTTTGGAGCGGGAGCTTCTTC.

This clone was seen more than once but under ten times. This chain links TRBV24-1 with TRBJ2-7, with TRBD2 matching 11 bases. This CDR3 comprises 16 residues. Germline V gives CDR1 KGHDR, CDR2 SFDVKD. After removal of 1 base from V and 2 bases from J, the junction contained 3 bases not matched to a gene. The CDR3 nucleotides read TGTGCCACCAGTGATTTTCCGACTAGCGGGACCTACGAGCAGTACTTC. Translated: CATSDFPTSGTYEQYF.

V is TRBV2 and J is TRBJ2-5; D remains unclear. The CDR3 contains 14 residues. Germline assignment: CDR1 SNHLY and CDR2 FYNNEI. Trimming shortened V by 7 bases and J by 5 bases, and 17 bases separated the two germline ends. CDR3 region: CASTPRRVLETQYF. The CDR3 DNA reads TGTGCCAGCACCCCTAGGAGAGTGTTGGAGACCCAGTACTTC.

The chain is built from TRBV6-5 and TRBJ2-1, with 7 bases aligning to TRBD1. This CDR3 has 15 amino acids. Germline CDR1 MNHEY, CDR2 SVGAGI. The V and J ends lost 5 bases and 3 bases, in that order; junction bases with no gene match: 7. The CDR3 DNA reads as TGTGCCAGCAGTCACCAGGGACAGTACTACAATGAGCAGTTCTTC. The encoded protein is CASSHQGQYYNEQFF.